A selection of T cell receptor beta chains follows, all from one sample in a study of T cell changes during pregnancy in multiple sclerosis. Generated by immunoSEQ multiplex PCR, the TCRdb table keeps only in-frame clones and is missing some. The sample holds 77,000 or so clones, 85% to 95% seen once. This material consisted of peripheral blood, taken in the second trimester of pregnancy. The source is a female donor in good health, enrolled as a control in a pregnancy study. Both conserved end residues are part of each CDR3. The order of the fields is D gene, V gene, clone size, J gene, CDR3 DNA, CDR3 protein. A D gene is named only where the DNA matches it firmly. Rows may omit the clone size; those that give it use once, few, many or a size class.

D gene: TRBD1; V gene: TRBV5-5; clone size: NA; J gene: TRBJ1-1; CDR3 DNA: TGTGCCAGCAGCGACAGGGGCGGAAAGAACACTGAAGCTTTCTTT; CDR3 protein: CASSDRGGKNTEAFF
D gene: NA; V gene: TRBV30; clone size: once; J gene: TRBJ1-2; CDR3 DNA: TGTGCCTGGAGTGCGGGTTCGGATGGCTACACCTTC; CDR3 protein: CAWSAGSDGYTF
D gene: NA; V gene: TRBV18; clone size: NA; J gene: TRBJ1-6; CDR3 DNA: TGTGCCAGCTCACCACCGGTAGCCAGTAATTACTATAATTCACCCCTCCACTTT; CDR3 protein: CASSPPVASNYYNSPLHF
D gene: TRBD2; V gene: TRBV5-8; clone size: NA; J gene: TRBJ2-3; CDR3 DNA: TGTGCCAGCAGCCCGGGACTAGCGGGTGCCGTGGGCACAGATACGCAGTATTTT; CDR3 protein: CASSPGLAGAVGTDTQYF
D gene: TRBD2; V gene: TRBV13; clone size: NA; J gene: TRBJ2-1; CDR3 DNA: TGTGCCAGCAGTTCCCGACTAGCGGGTAGGAATGAGCAGTTCTTC; CDR3 protein: CASSSRLAGRNEQFF
D gene: NA; V gene: TRBV19; clone size: NA; J gene: TRBJ1-1; CDR3 DNA: TGTGCCAGTAGCACAAAACAGGGTACTGAAGCTTTCTTT; CDR3 protein: CASSTKQGTEAFF
D gene: TRBD2; V gene: TRBV11-2; clone size: NA; J gene: TRBJ2-2; CDR3 DNA: TGTGCCAGCAGCGCCGGGACTAGCGGAAACACCGGGGAGCTGTTTTTT; CDR3 protein: CASSAGTSGNTGELFF
D gene: NA; V gene: TRBV5-1; clone size: NA; J gene: TRBJ1-1; CDR3 DNA: TGCGCCAGCAGCTTGGGTGGAGGGGAAGGGACTGAAGCTTTCTTT; CDR3 protein: CASSLGGGEGTEAFF
D gene: TRBD1; V gene: TRBV7-2; clone size: NA; J gene: TRBJ1-1; CDR3 DNA: TGTGCCAGCACCTTGGACAGGGGTAACACTGAAGCTTTCTTT; CDR3 protein: CASTLDRGNTEAFF
D gene: TRBD1; V gene: TRBV6-6; clone size: NA; J gene: TRBJ2-7; CDR3 DNA: TGTGCCAGCAAAGGAGACAGGGGTAACTACGAGCAGTACTTC; CDR3 protein: CASKGDRGNYEQYF
D gene: TRBD1; V gene: TRBV7-8; clone size: NA; J gene: TRBJ1-1; CDR3 DNA: TGTGCCAGCAGTTATACAGGGGAAACAGGCACTGAAGCTTTCTTT; CDR3 protein: CASSYTGETGTEAFF
D gene: NA; V gene: TRBV5-4; clone size: NA; J gene: TRBJ1-1; CDR3 DNA: TGTGCCAGCAGCTTACCGCTCAGGGGGAACACTGAAGCTTTCTTT; CDR3 protein: CASSLPLRGNTEAFF
D gene: TRBD1; V gene: TRBV30; clone size: NA; J gene: TRBJ2-7; CDR3 DNA: TGTGCCTGGAGTACAGGACAGGGGGCTCACGAGCAGTACTTC; CDR3 protein: CAWSTGQGAHEQYF
D gene: TRBD2; V gene: TRBV5-4; clone size: NA; J gene: TRBJ2-7; CDR3 DNA: TGTGCCAGCAGCCCGCAACGGGGGGGCAACTCCTACGAGCAGTACTTC; CDR3 protein: CASSPQRGGNSYEQYF
D gene: NA; V gene: TRBV2; clone size: NA; J gene: TRBJ1-3; CDR3 DNA: TGTGCCAGCAGTGATTCCTCTTGGTCCACAGGAAACACCATATATTTT; CDR3 protein: CASSDSSWSTGNTIYF
D gene: TRBD1; V gene: TRBV19; clone size: NA; J gene: TRBJ2-2; CDR3 DNA: TGTGCCAGTAGTGTGACAGGGGGAGGTGTCACCGGGGAGCTGTTTTTT; CDR3 protein: CASSVTGGGVTGELFF
D gene: NA; V gene: TRBV7-7; clone size: NA; J gene: TRBJ1-4; CDR3 DNA: TGTGCTAGCAGCTTAGCGCCCGGGGGGAAAACTAATGAAAAACTGTTTTTT; CDR3 protein: CASSLAPGGKTNEKLFF